Presented here are 15 T cell receptor beta chains from one specimen sequenced in a study of beta chain features in type 1 diabetes (dated by TCRdb to the late 2010s). The library was obtained by the immunoSEQ multiplex PCR assay. The entire isolated RNA was reverse transcribed using the High Capacity cDNA Reverse Transcription Kit, and thus expressed TCRB transcripts were sequenced. TCRdb carries this immuneACCESS record with in-frame sequences only. Its versions omit some clonotypes, under half of them owing to an unresolved V gene in the studies checked, with the rest unexplained. Present in this sample are some 700,000 clones, over 10% of which were seen just once. The top ten clones comprise approximately 0.022% of the sample. Overall study outcomes, separate from this receptor: Type 1 diabetes patients showed a moderate but significant shortening of TCRB CDR3 length in all four CD4+ subsets.

Their target antigens are unknown. Sample: naive CD4+ T cells from blood. The label giving this sample's cell subset or site can be read as: true naive CD4+ T cells. Receptors were obtained from a man between 18 and 35 years old with type 1 diabetes.

V gene TRBV5-1 combines with J gene TRBJ1-3; 8 bases agree with TRBD1. This CDR3 is 14 amino acids long. The germline V gene has CDR1 SGHRS and CDR2 YFSETQ. V trimming: 4 bases; J trimming: 4 bases; junction bases outside the gene matches: 4. The CDR3 is CASSPTGEGNTIYF. CDR3 coding DNA: TGCGCCAGCAGCCCGACAGGGGAGGGAAACACCATATATTTT. Together with reference TRBV5-1 and TRBJ1-3, the CDR3 gives the full variable domain: KAGVTQTPRYLIKTRGQQVTLSCSPISGHRSVSWYQQTPGQGLQFLFEYFSETQRNKGNFPGRFSGRQFSNSRSEMNVSTLELGDSALYLCASSPTGEGNTIYFGEGSWLTVV.

The chain uses TRBV7-2 and TRBJ2-5; no definite D call. V dropped 4 bases and J dropped 0 bases, with 18 bases sitting between them. In germline, CDR1 is SGHTA, CDR2 FQGNSA. CDR3 length equals 17 residues. This CDR3 reads CASSSPPSVLYQETQYF. The CDR3 DNA follows: TGTGCCAGCAGCTCCCCTCCCTCAGTCCTGTACCAAGAGACCCAGTACTTC.

The chain recombines TRBV27 with TRBJ2-7; possibly TRBD1 or TRBD2 for D (5 bases each). Trimming pared 4 bases from V and 2 bases from J, leaving 12 bases between. The CDR3 is made up of 14 amino acids. CDR1 and CDR2 (germline): MNHEY, SMNVEV (reference sequence). This chain's CDR3 is CASSYLGETYEQYF. CDR3 DNA: TGTGCCAGCAGTTACTTGGGGGAGACCTACGAGCAGTACTTC.

This clone came up a few times. The rearrangement uses TRBV4-2 and TRBJ2-7, with D maybe TRBD1 (6 bases). The CDR3 is 15 amino acids. From germline, CDR1 is LGHNA and CDR2 YNFKEQ. V dropped 3 bases and J dropped 4 bases, with 16 bases sitting between them. This chain's CDR3 is CASSQRATTGYEQYF. CDR3 coding DNA: TGTGCCAGCAGCCAGCGGGCCACCACAGGGTACGAGCAGTACTTC.

In its sample, this clone was seen a few times. This CDR3 is also generated by other DNA sequences in the sample. This chain joins TRBV29-1 and TRBJ1-2, with D possibly matching TRBD1 (6 bases). Germline V gene data show CDR1 as SQVTM and CDR2 as ANQGSEA. This CDR3 is built from 11 residues. The V end lost 6 bases, the J end lost 3 bases, and 8 bases lay between the germline ends. Here the CDR3 DNA reads TGCAGCGTGAGGGGGGACTATGGCTACACCTTC. Translating gives CSVRGDYGYTF.

Notes on this clone: At one end the junction does not follow the germline gene, possibly because of a read error. V and J are TRBV4-1 and TRBJ2-1; D is perhaps TRBD2 (7 bases). The CDR3 runs to 13 residues. Germline V lookup: CDR1 MGHRA, CDR2 YSYEKL. In DNA, the CDR3 is TGTGCCAGCAGCCGAGATGAGGGGGGGGAGCAGTTCTTC. It is translated as CASSRDEGGEQFF.

Remarks on this clone: This same CDR3 is encoded by further DNA sequences in the sample. The chain joins TRBV27 to TRBJ1-4; D not certain. The CDR3 runs to 11 residues. V lost 3 bases and J 7 bases, leaving 3 bases between the germline ends. Germline-derived CDR1 and CDR2 are MNHEY and SMNVEV (reference sequence). The CDR3 protein is CASSFGEKLFF. The CDR3 nucleotides are TGTGCCAGCAGTTTCGGTGAAAAACTGTTTTTT.

This clone was counted only a few times. Other nucleotide sequences from this sample produce the same CDR3. This chain connects TRBV10-3 to TRBJ1-4; D is possibly TRBD1 (6 bases). Looked up from germline, CDR1 is ENHRY and CDR2 is SYGVKD. The CDR3 loop spans 15 amino acids. V shed 0 bases and J shed 5 bases, with 10 bases lying between them. CDR3 protein: CAISESGAPNEKLFF. The CDR3 nucleotides are TGTGCCATCAGTGAGTCGGGGGCTCCCAATGAAAAACTGTTTTTT.

The table lists this clone with a few counts. V usage is TRBV2 and J usage is TRBJ1-1; D ambiguous. The germline gives CDR1 SNHLY, CDR2 FYNNEI. The germline V and J ends were trimmed by 4 bases and 0 bases, with 6 bases remaining between them. The CDR3 consists of 13 residues. CDR3 DNA: TGTGCCAGCAGTGCAACTCTGAACACTGAAGCTTTCTTT. This gives the protein CASSATLNTEAFF.

V and J are TRBV6-1 and TRBJ1-6; tentatively, D is TRBD1 (5 bases). The V gene's germline CDR1 is MNHNS and CDR2 SASEGT. V was shortened by 3 bases and J by 9 bases, with 15 bases between the two germline ends. CDR3 length equals 15 residues. In DNA form, the CDR3 reads TGTGCCAGCAGTGACGTGAACGCAGGGAGTTCACCCCTCCACTTT. Amino acids: CASSDVNAGSSPLHF.

This clone came up a few times. The chain couples TRBV2 to TRBJ1-2; 7 nucleotides agree with TRBD1. Germline assignment: CDR1 SNHLY and CDR2 FYNNEI. V was pared by 4 bases and J by 8 bases, with 7 bases of the junction left unmatched. The CDR3 contains 13 residues. The CDR3 is CASSVGQDYGYTF. DNA of the CDR3: TGTGCCAGCAGTGTCGGACAGGATTACGGCTACACCTTC.

This clone was observed a few times. The chain employs TRBV19 and TRBJ1-2, with 8 nucleotides matching TRBD1. V shed 11 bases, J shed 8 bases, and the junction held 19 bases outside the gene matches. The CDR3 runs 15 residues. From germline, CDR1 is LNHDA and CDR2 SQIVND (reference sequence). The CDR3 DNA sequence: TGTGCCTCAAGAGAAGGGCAGGGGGCTGTGAGAGGCTACACCTTC. Its protein product is CASREGQGAVRGYTF.

The V gene is TRBV11-2, the J gene TRBJ1-3; D gene ambiguous. This CDR3 is 13 amino acids long. CDR1 SGHAT and CDR2 FQNNGV come from the germline V gene. V shed 5 bases and J shed 4 bases, with 9 bases lying between them. CDR3 protein: CASSPSAGNTIYF. The CDR3 DNA reads TGTGCCAGCAGCCCTAGTGCGGGAAACACCATATATTTT. Full variable domain (outside the CDR3, taken from reference TRBV11-2 and TRBJ1-3): EAGVAQSPRYKIIEKRQSVAFWCNPISGHATLYWYQQILGQGPKLLIQFQNNGVVDDSQLPKDRFSAERLKGVDSTLKIQPAKLEDSAVYLCASSPSAGNTIYFGEGSWLTVV.

As regards this clone: Mismatch with germline at one junction end may stem from a read error. The genes are TRBV7-9 and TRBJ2-7; unclear D gene. CDR3 length: 11 residues. The germline gives CDR1 SEHNR, CDR2 FQNEAQ (reference sequence). CDR3 protein: CASSLGVESIF. The CDR3 bases are TGTGCCAGCAGCTTAGGGGTCGAGTCGATATTC.

This clone was seen a handful of times. The chain employs TRBV7-3 and TRBJ2-1; 13 positions agree with TRBD2. V gave up 4 bases and J gave up 0 bases; unmatched junction bases: 3. Germline V CDR1 and CDR2: SGHTA, FQGTGA. There are 17 residues in the CDR3. The CDR3 here is CASSSRLAGGSYNEQFF. The CDR3 bases are TGTGCCAGCAGCTCTAGACTAGCGGGGGGCTCCTACAATGAGCAGTTCTTC.